Listed below are T cell receptor beta chains from one sample, sequenced in a study of cytomegalovirus exposure and HLA in healthy donors. Here immunoSEQ multiplex PCR was the method, and the copy in TCRdb shows in-frame clones only, minus some. This table has 100,000 to 150,000 clones, roughly a tenth appearing once. Sequences were obtained from PBMCs. These receptor sequences come from a woman between 18 and 30 years old in good health and CMV-seropositive. The CDR3 runs from the conserved cysteine through the conserved F or W. D genes are given only for firm matches. Clone size, where shown, is once, few, many, or a class for clones that have expanded.

V gene	J gene	clone size	D gene	CDR3 protein	CDR3 DNA
TRBV5-1	TRBJ2-1	-	TRBD2	CASSLGGLAGGLANEQFF	TGCGCCAGCAGCTTGGGGGGACTAGCGGGAGGGTTGGCAAATGAGCAGTTCTTC
TRBV27	TRBJ1-5	few	TRBD1	CASRPFGLTGNQPQHF	TGTGCCAGCAGGCCCTTCGGATTGACAGGGAATCAGCCCCAGCATTTT
TRBV2	TRBJ1-4	-	-	CASSTGLLFGVNEKLFF	TGTGCCAGCAGTACCGGGCTCTTGTTCGGGGTTAATGAAAAACTGTTTTTT
TRBV6-1	TRBJ1-2	-	-	CASSEMVGYGYTF	TGTGCCAGCAGTGAAATGGTCGGCTATGGCTACACCTTC
TRBV10-3	TRBJ1-2	few	TRBD1	CAISVGQGDSGYTF	TGTGCCATCAGTGTCGGACAGGGGGACTCCGGCTACACCTTC
TRBV12-1	TRBJ2-4	-	-	CASSFAGRRIQYF	TGTGCCAGCAGCTTTGCCGGGAGACGCATTCAGTACTTC
TRBV6-5	TRBJ1-1	-	-	CASSPEPQGNTEAFF	TGTGCCAGCAGCCCCGAACCACAGGGAAACACTGAAGCTTTCTTT
TRBV4-1	TRBJ2-7	few	TRBD2	CASSQVTSGIYEQYF	TGCGCCAGCAGCCAAGTTACTAGCGGGATCTACGAGCAGTACTTC
TRBV6-5	TRBJ2-2	few	-	CAALNGHTGELFF	TGTGCCGCTTTAAATGGGCACACCGGGGAGCTGTTTTTT
TRBV25-1	TRBJ2-7	-	TRBD2	CASRTSGHYEQYF	TGTGCCAGCAGGACTAGCGGGCACTACGAGCAGTACTTC
TRBV14	TRBJ2-7	-	-	CASRDQGEQYF	TGTGCCAGCAGGGACCAGGGAGAGCAGTACTTC
TRBV5-4	TRBJ2-2	few	-	CASSSDGRGANTGELFF	TGTGCCAGCAGCTCAGACGGGAGAGGGGCGAACACCGGGGAGCTGTTTTTT
TRBV5-1	TRBJ2-7	-	TRBD2	CASSSGTSGFLYEQYF	TGCGCCAGCAGCTCCGGGACTAGCGGATTCCTCTACGAGCAGTACTTC
TRBV6-6	TRBJ2-7	-	-	CASSISYEQYF	TGTGCCAGCAGTATCAGCTACGAGCAGTACTTC
TRBV28	TRBJ1-1	few	TRBD1	CASSWTGKGTEAFF	TGTGCCAGCAGTTGGACAGGAAAGGGCACTGAAGCTTTCTTT
TRBV5-6	TRBJ2-2	-	-	CASSLSDRYTGELFF	TGTGCCAGCAGCTTGTCCGACAGATACACCGGGGAGCTGTTTTTT
TRBV14	TRBJ1-3	-	-	CASSRSVLSGNTIYF	TGTGCCAGCAGCCGGTCAGTCCTCTCTGGAAACACCATATATTTT
TRBV7-9	TRBJ2-3	few	-	CASSSSVSTDTQYF	TGTGCCAGCAGCTCTAGCGTGAGCACAGATACGCAGTATTTT
TRBV30	TRBJ1-3	-	TRBD1	CAGTGANTIYF	TGTGCCGGGACAGGGGCGAACACCATATATTTT
TRBV5-6	TRBJ2-7	few	TRBD1	CASSFTGGSTSYEQYF	TGTGCCAGCAGCTTTACAGGGGGCAGTACCTCCTACGAGCAGTACTTC
TRBV28	TRBJ1-5	-	-	CASTQDTLNQPQHF	TGTGCCAGCACCCAGGACACCTTAAATCAGCCCCAGCATTTT
TRBV5-1	TRBJ2-7	few	TRBD1	CALKGTVSYEQYF	TGCGCCCTAAAGGGGACAGTCTCCTACGAGCAGTACTTC
TRBV6-6	TRBJ2-5	-	-	CASTQAPTQETQYF	TGTGCCAGCACCCAAGCGCCTACCCAAGAGACCCAGTACTTC
TRBV29-1	TRBJ1-1	few	TRBD1	CSAPPGGLWGEAFF	TGCAGCGCCCCGCCAGGGGGACTTTGGGGTGAAGCTTTCTTT
TRBV7-9	TRBJ2-1	-	-	CASSSVGWREFF	TGTGCCAGCAGCTCGGTCGGGTGGCGGGAGTTCTTC
TRBV11-2	TRBJ2-2	-	-	CASSLDSVTGELFF	TGTGCCAGCAGCTTAGACTCGGTAACCGGGGAGCTGTTTTTT
TRBV2	TRBJ2-1	-	-	CASSELVTLSEQFF	TGTGCCAGCAGTGAATTGGTGACTCTTAGTGAGCAGTTCTTC
TRBV19	TRBJ1-1	-	TRBD1	CASSIRETGADTEAFF	TGTGCCAGTAGTATCAGGGAGACAGGGGCCGACACTGAAGCTTTCTTT
TRBV30	TRBJ2-5	-	-	CAWSVLVQETQYF	TGTGCCTGGAGTGTGTTAGTCCAAGAGACCCAGTACTTC
TRBV6-5	TRBJ2-5	few	-	CASSYSQGLLQETQYF	TGTGCCAGCAGTTACAGCCAGGGGCTCCTTCAAGAGACCCAGTACTTC
TRBV4-1	TRBJ1-1	-	TRBD1	CASSIDRGGTEAFF	TGCGCCAGCAGCATAGACAGGGGAGGAACTGAAGCTTTCTTT
TRBV19	TRBJ2-7	-	-	CASSPSTGTYEQYF	TGTGCCAGTAGTCCTTCGACGGGAACCTACGAGCAGTACTTC
TRBV28	TRBJ1-3	few	-	CASSLTMSGNTIYF	TGTGCCAGCAGCCTGACAATGTCTGGAAACACCATATATTTT
TRBV7-2	TRBJ2-3	few	TRBD2	CASSLGGTSGRAWRDTQYF	TGTGCCAGCAGCTTGGGTGGGACTAGCGGGAGGGCCTGGAGGGATACGCAGTATTTT
TRBV6-1	TRBJ2-5	-	TRBD2	CASSEGISTGGETQYF	TGTGCCAGCAGTGAAGGTATCTCCACGGGGGGAGAGACCCAGTACTTC
TRBV29-1	TRBJ1-2	-	-	CSLNSGDGYTF	TGCAGCTTAAATTCGGGGGACGGCTACACCTTC
TRBV4-1	TRBJ2-1	-	-	CASSQDPSNLPQARWGFF	TGCGCCAGCAGCCAAGATCCCTCAAACCTCCCACAGGCTCGGTGGGGGTTCTTC
TRBV30	TRBJ2-7	few	-	CAWAPLGRSYEQYF	TGTGCCTGGGCGCCACTAGGGCGCTCCTACGAGCAGTACTTC
TRBV5-1	TRBJ2-1	few	TRBD1	CASSSTGAPYNEQFF	TGCGCCAGCAGCTCCACAGGGGCCCCCTACAATGAGCAGTTCTTC
TRBV9	TRBJ1-1	-	TRBD1	CASSVVGTGGLAFF	TGTGCCAGCAGCGTAGTCGGGACAGGGGGTTTAGCTTTCTTT
TRBV15	TRBJ1-1	-	-	CATSRDYAGVGTEAFF	TGTGCCACCAGCAGAGATTACGCAGGGGTAGGGACTGAAGCTTTCTTT
TRBV25-1	TRBJ2-5	few	TRBD1	CASSELPSGTGGETQYF	TGTGCCAGCAGTGAGCTCCCATCCGGGACAGGAGGGGAGACCCAGTACTTC
TRBV6-1	TRBJ1-1	few	-	CASRGRGGNTEAFF	TGTGCCAGCCGGGGGCGGGGGGGGAACACTGAAGCTTTCTTT
TRBV27	TRBJ1-1	-	-	CASSLDGYTEAFF	TGTGCCAGCAGTTTAGACGGGTACACTGAAGCTTTCTTT
TRBV27	TRBJ1-5	few	-	CASSVQGSNQPQHF	TGTGCCAGCAGTGTACAGGGCTCCAATCAGCCCCAGCATTTT
TRBV9	TRBJ2-1	few	TRBD2	CASTSGDYPLNEQFF	TGTGCCAGCACTAGTGGGGACTACCCTCTGAATGAGCAGTTCTTC
TRBV5-4	TRBJ2-7	few	TRBD2	CASSPGGLAGSEEQYF	TGTGCCAGCAGCCCCGGGGGACTAGCGGGGAGTGAGGAGCAGTACTTC